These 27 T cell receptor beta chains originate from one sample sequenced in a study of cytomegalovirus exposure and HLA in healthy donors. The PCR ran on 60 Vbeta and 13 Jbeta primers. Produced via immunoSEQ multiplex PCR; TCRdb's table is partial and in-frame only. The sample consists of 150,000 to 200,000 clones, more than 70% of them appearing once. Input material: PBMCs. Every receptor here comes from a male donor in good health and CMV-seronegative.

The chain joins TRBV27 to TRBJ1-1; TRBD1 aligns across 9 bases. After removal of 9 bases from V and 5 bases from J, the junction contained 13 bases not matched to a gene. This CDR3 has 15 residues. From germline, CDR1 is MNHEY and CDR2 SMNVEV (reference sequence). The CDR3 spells CASAWDRALITEAFF. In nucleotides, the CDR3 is TGTGCCAGTGCGTGGGACAGGGCTTTGATAACTGAAGCTTTCTTT.

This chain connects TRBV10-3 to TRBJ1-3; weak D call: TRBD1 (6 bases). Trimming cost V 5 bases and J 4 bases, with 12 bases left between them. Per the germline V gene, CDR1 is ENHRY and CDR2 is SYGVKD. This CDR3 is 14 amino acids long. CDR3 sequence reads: CAISKIGQGNTIYF. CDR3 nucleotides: TGTGCCATCAGTAAAATAGGACAGGGAAACACCATATATTTT.

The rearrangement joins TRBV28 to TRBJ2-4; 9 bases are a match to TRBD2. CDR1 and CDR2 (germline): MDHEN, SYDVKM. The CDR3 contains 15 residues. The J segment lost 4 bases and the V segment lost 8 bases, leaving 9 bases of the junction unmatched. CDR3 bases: TGTGCCAGCCGGATGACTAGCGGCCTGAAAAACATTCAGTACTTC. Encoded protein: CASRMTSGLKNIQYF.

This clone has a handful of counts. The CDR3 sequence: CASSILLAVTYEQYF. The CDR3 DNA reads TGTGCCAGTAGTATATTACTAGCGGTTACCTACGAGCAGTACTTC. The rearrangement links TRBV19 to TRBJ2-7; TRBD2 aligns across 8 bases. The germline gives CDR1 LNHDA, CDR2 SQIVND (reference sequence). Trimming cost V 2 bases and J 2 bases; bases outside gene matches: 5. This CDR3 is 15 amino acids long.

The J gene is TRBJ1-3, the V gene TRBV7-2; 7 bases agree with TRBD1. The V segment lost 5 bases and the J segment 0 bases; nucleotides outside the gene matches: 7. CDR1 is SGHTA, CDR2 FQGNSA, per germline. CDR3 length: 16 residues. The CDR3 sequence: CASSPGQPSSGNTIYF. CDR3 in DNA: TGTGCCAGCAGCCCGGGACAGCCCAGCTCTGGAAACACCATATATTTT.

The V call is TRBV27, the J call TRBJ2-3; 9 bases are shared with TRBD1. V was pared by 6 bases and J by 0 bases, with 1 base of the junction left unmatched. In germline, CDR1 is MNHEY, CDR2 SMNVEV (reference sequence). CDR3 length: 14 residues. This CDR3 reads CASRTGGSTDTQYF. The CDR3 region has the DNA TGTGCCAGCAGGACAGGGGGAAGCACAGATACGCAGTATTTT.

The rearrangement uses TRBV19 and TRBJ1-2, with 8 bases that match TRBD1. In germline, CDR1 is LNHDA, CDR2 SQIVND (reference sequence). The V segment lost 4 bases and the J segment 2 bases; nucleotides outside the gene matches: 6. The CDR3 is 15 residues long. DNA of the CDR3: TGTGCCAGTAGTACCCGACAGGGGCTGAACTATGGCTACACCTTC. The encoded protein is CASSTRQGLNYGYTF.

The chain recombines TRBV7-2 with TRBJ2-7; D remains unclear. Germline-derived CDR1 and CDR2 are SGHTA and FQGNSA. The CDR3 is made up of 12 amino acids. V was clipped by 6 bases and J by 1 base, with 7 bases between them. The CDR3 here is CASRGTSYEQYF. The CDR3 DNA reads TGTGCCAGCAGGGGCACTTCCTACGAGCAGTACTTC.

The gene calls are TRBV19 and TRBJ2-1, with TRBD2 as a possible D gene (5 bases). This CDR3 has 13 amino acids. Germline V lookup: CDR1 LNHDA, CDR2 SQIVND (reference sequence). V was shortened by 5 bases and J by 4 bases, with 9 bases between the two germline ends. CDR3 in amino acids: CASSLGIYNEQFF. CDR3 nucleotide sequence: TGTGCCAGTAGTCTCGGGATATACAATGAGCAGTTCTTC.

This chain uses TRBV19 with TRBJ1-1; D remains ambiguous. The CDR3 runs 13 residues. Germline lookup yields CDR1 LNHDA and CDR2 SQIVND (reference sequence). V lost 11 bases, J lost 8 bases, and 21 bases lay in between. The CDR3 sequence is CAHSPSIGSEAFF. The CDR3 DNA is TGTGCCCACAGTCCCTCAATTGGATCCGAAGCTTTCTTT.

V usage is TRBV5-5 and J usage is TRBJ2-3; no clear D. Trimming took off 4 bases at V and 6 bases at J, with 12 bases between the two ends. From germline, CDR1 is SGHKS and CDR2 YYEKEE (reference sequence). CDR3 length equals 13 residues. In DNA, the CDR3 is TGTGCCAGCAGCACGCCACGCGCGGATACGCAGTATTTT. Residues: CASSTPRADTQYF.

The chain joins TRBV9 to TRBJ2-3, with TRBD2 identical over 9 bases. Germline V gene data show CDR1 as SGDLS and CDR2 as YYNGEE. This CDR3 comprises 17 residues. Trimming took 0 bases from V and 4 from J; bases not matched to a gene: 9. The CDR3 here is CASSVEVAGGPADTQYF. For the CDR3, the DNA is TGTGCCAGCAGCGTAGAAGTTGCGGGAGGGCCGGCAGATACGCAGTATTTT.

The DNA of the CDR3 is TGTGCCAGCAGTTACGCGGATACGAACACCGGGGAGCTGTTTTTT. Protein sequence: CASSYADTNTGELFF. The V and J genes are TRBV6-5 and TRBJ2-2; D not resolved. V was pared by 2 bases and J by 0 bases, with 7 bases between. CDR1 and CDR2 (germline): MNHEY, SVGAGI. The CDR3 is 15 residues long.

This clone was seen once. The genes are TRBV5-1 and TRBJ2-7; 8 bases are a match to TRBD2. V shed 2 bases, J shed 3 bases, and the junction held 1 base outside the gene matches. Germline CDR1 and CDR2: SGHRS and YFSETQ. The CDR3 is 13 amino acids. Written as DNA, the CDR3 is TGCGCCAGCAGCTTAACTAGCGGCTACGAGCAGTACTTC. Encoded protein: CASSLTSGYEQYF.

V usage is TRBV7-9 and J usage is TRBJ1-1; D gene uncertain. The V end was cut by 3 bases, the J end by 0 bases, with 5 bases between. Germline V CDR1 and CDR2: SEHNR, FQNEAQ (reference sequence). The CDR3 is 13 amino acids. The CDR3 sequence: CASSFSMNTEAFF. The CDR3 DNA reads TGTGCCAGCAGCTTTTCCATGAACACTGAAGCTTTCTTT.

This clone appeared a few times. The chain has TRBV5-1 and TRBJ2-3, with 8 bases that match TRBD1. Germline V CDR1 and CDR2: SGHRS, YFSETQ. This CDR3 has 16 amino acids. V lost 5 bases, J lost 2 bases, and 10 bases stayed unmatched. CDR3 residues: CASRGDRPATTDTQYF. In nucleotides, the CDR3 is TGCGCCAGCAGAGGGGACAGGCCAGCAACCACAGATACGCAGTATTTT.

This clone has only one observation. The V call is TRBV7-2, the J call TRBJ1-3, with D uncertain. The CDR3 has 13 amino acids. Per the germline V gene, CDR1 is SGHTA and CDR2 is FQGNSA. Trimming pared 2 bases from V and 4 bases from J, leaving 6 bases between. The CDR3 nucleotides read TGTGCCAGCAGCTTACTTAGCGGAAACACCATATATTTT. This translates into CASSLLSGNTIYF.

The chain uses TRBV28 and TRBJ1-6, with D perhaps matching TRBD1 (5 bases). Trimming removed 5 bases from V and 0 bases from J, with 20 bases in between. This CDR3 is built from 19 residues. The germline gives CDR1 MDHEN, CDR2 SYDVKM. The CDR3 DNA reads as TGTGCCAGCAGTCCCGTCGACAGACCGCCTTACTCCTATAATTCACCCCTCCACTTT. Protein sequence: CASSPVDRPPYSYNSPLHF.

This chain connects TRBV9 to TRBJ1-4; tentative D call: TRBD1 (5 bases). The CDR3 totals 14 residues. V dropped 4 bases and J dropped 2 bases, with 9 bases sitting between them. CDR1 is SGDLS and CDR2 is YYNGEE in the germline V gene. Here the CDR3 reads CASSPRQTNEKLFF. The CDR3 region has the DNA TGTGCCAGCAGCCCCCGACAGACTAATGAAAAACTGTTTTTT.

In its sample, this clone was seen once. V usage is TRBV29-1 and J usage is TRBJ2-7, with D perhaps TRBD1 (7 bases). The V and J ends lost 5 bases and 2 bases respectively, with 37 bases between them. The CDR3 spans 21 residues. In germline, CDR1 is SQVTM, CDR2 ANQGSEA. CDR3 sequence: CSVLRTGQQPPRDHQTYEQYF. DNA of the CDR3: TGCAGCGTTTTACGGACAGGACAACAACCCCCGCGGGACCACCAGACCTACGAGCAGTACTTC.

The CDR3 here is CASSFSGYEQYF. The CDR3 DNA reads as TGTGCCAGCAGTTTTTCCGGGTACGAGCAGTACTTC. The V call is TRBV28, the J call TRBJ2-7; D gene unclear. Per germline, CDR1 MDHEN and CDR2 SYDVKM. There are 12 residues in the CDR3. V was clipped by 3 bases and J by 4 bases, with 7 bases between them.

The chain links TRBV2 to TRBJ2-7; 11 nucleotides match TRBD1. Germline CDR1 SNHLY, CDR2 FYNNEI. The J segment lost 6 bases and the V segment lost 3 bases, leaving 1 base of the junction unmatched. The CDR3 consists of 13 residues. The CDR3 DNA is TGTGCCAGCAGTGAGGGGACAGGGGGCGAGCAGTACTTC. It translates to CASSEGTGGEQYF.

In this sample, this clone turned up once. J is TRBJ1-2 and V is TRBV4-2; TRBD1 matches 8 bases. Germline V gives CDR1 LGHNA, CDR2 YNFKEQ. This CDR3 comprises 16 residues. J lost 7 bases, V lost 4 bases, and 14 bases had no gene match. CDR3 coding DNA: TGTGCCAGCAGCCCGTTTGCAGGGGGCGCGAGCCTTGGCTACACCTTC. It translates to CASSPFAGGASLGYTF.

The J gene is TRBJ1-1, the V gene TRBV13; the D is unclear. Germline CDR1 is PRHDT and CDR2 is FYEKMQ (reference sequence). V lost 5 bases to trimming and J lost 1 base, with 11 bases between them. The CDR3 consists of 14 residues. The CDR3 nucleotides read TGTGCCAGCAGCAGAGCCCCCCGGAACACTGAAGCTTTCTTT. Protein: CASSRAPRNTEAFF.

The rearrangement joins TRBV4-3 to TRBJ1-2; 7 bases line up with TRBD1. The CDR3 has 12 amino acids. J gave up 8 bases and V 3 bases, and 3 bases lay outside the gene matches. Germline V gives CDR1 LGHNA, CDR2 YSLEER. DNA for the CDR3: TGCGCCAGCAGCCACCGGACAGGCGGCTACACCTTC. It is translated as CASSHRTGGYTF.

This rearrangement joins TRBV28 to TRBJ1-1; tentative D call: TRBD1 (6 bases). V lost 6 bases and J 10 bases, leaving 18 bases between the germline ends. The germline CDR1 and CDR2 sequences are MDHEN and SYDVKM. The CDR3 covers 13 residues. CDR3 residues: CASSVTGRGVAFF. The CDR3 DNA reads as TGTGCCAGCAGCGTGACAGGCAGGGGAGTAGCTTTCTTT.

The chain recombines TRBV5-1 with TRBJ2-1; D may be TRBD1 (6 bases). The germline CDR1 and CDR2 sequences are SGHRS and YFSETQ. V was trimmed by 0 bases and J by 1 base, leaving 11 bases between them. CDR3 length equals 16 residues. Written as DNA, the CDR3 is TGCGCCAGCAGCTTGGCACCCAGGGGTTCCTACAATGAGCAGTTCTTC. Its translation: CASSLAPRGSYNEQFF. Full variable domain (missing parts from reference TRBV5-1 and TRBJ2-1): KAGVTQTPRYLIKTRGQQVTLSCSPISGHRSVSWYQQTPGQGLQFLFEYFSETQRNKGNFPGRFSGRQFSNSRSEMNVSTLELGDSALYLCASSLAPRGSYNEQFFGPGTRLTVL.